These 14 T cell receptor beta chains share one sample of origin, sequenced in a study of sequential checkpoint blockade in melanoma. Indicated treatment: randomized to nivolumab then ipilimumab (arm A) or the reverse (arm B). The assay was immunoSEQ multiplex PCR, and TCRdb's table has in-frame clones only and misses some. The sample contains 30,000 or so clones, less than 85% of which appear only once. Sample: CD8+ T cells sorted from blood (inferred from file names), taken from a patient given nivolumab and ipilimumab in sequence. The receptors originated from a human donor with melanoma.

This clone was observed a handful of times. J is TRBJ2-2 and V is TRBV19; 9 nucleotides align to TRBD2. Germline V gene lookup returns CDR1 LNHDA and CDR2 SQIVND (reference sequence). The CDR3 totals 16 residues. Trimming cost V 5 bases and J 3 bases; bases outside gene matches: 7. The CDR3 nucleotides read TGTGCCAGTAGTCGTAGCGGGGGTAGATACACCGGGGAGCTGTTTTTT. It yields the protein CASSRSGGRYTGELFF.

This clone was picked up a small number of times. The chain combines TRBV12-2 with TRBJ2-3; TRBD2 is the table's D call, not checked against the DNA. TRBV12-2 constitutes a pseudogene. There are 18 residues in the CDR3. CDR3 amino acids: CASRFPGLAGASTDTQYF. CDR3 DNA sequence: TGTGCAAGTCGTTTTCCGGGACTAGCGGGAGCCAGCACAGATACGCAGTATTTT.

A single count supports this clone. V and J are TRBV15 and TRBJ1-2, with D unclear. Looked up from germline, CDR1 is LNHNV and CDR2 is YYDKDF (reference sequence). V lost 1 base and J 4 bases, leaving 7 bases between the germline ends. The CDR3 consists of 13 residues. CDR3 protein: CATSRVQSYGYTF. For the CDR3, the DNA is TGTGCCACCAGCAGAGTACAGAGCTATGGCTACACCTTC.

The chain is built from TRBV27 and TRBJ2-7, with D perhaps TRBD1 (5 bases). Germline lookup yields CDR1 MNHEY and CDR2 SMNVEV (reference sequence). There are 15 residues in the CDR3. V was shortened by 1 base and J by 0 bases, with 10 bases between the two germline ends. As DNA, the CDR3 is TGTGCCAGCAGTTTATACAGGACGGACTCCTACGAGCAGTACTTC. Translated, it gives CASSLYRTDSYEQYF.

This chain joins TRBV18 and TRBJ2-5, with D possibly being TRBD1 (6 bases). The J call is uncertain, as TRBJ2-7 better fits the DNA end. The CDR3 spans 16 residues. The germline V gene has CDR1 KGHSH and CDR2 LQKENI. CDR3 loop: CANQPRRGGFVYEQYF. The CDR3 DNA sequence: TGTGCCAACCAACCACGCCGAGGGGGATTTGTCTACGAGCAGTACTTC.

The chain is built from TRBV7-6 and TRBJ2-7; TRBD2 matches 8 bases. With V trimmed by 6 bases and J by 0 bases, 4 bases remained unmatched. The CDR3 sequence is 14 residues long. CDR1 is SGHVS and CDR2 is FNYEAQ in the germline V gene. The CDR3 region is CASSSTSGSYEQYF. The CDR3 nucleotides are TGTGCCAGCAGTTCTACTAGCGGCTCCTACGAGCAGTACTTC.

The genes are TRBV15 and TRBJ1-5, with unresolved D. The CDR3 contains 17 residues. V was pared by 0 bases and J by 9 bases, with 21 bases between. Germline assignment: CDR1 LNHNV and CDR2 YYDKDF (reference sequence). In DNA, the CDR3 is TGTGCCACCAGCAGAGAAGGGAGAAGCCGGCCTCGGCGGCCCCAGCATTTT. It codes for CATSREGRSRPRRPQHF. Filled out from reference TRBV15 and TRBJ1-5, the complete variable domain reads DAMVIQNPRYQVTQFGKPVTLSCSQTLNHNVMYWYQQKSSQAPKLLFHYYDKDFNNEADTPDNFQSRRPNTSFCFLDIRSPGLGDTAMYLCATSREGRSRPRRPQHFGDGTRLSIL.

The table lists this clone with a count of one. This chain connects TRBV6-6 to TRBJ1-1; D ambiguous. Per the germline V gene, CDR1 is MNHNY and CDR2 is SVGAGI (reference sequence). Trimming left V 5 bases short and J 4 bases short, with 14 bases between. The CDR3 length is 14 residues. The chain's CDR3 is CASSRPVGGTEAFF. CDR3 nucleotides: TGTGCCAGCAGTCGACCGGTGGGAGGCACTGAAGCTTTCTTT.

The chain combines TRBV27 with TRBJ2-3; D is perhaps TRBD1 (6 bases). Germline-derived CDR1 and CDR2 are MNHEY and SMNVEV (reference sequence). This CDR3 region has 15 residues. With 4 bases removed from V and 5 bases from J, the gap between germline ends came to 16 bases. CDR3 DNA: TGTGCCAGCAGTTCCCGACAGGTAACGGGAGATACGCAGTATTTT. This translates into CASSSRQVTGDTQYF.

The chain combines TRBV6-5 with TRBJ2-7, with 9 bases that match TRBD1. Trimming cost V 6 bases and J 5 bases; bases outside gene matches: 2. Per germline, CDR1 MNHEY and CDR2 SVGAGI. CDR3 length: 12 amino acids. The CDR3 bases are TGTGCCAGCAGCAGGACAGGGGACGAGCAGTACTTC. Protein product: CASSRTGDEQYF.

V and J are TRBV5-4 and TRBJ2-3; 10 nucleotides align to TRBD1. With V trimmed by 4 bases and J by 1 base, 3 bases remained unmatched. The germline CDR1 and CDR2 sequences are SGHNT and YYREEE (reference sequence). CDR3 length equals 15 residues. CDR3 sequence: CASSPGQGGTDTQYF. The CDR3, as DNA: TGTGCCAGCAGCCCCGGACAGGGGGGCACAGATACGCAGTATTTT.

This clone was detected only once. This chain connects TRBV7-2 to TRBJ2-6, with 7 nucleotides matching TRBD1. The ends lost 3 bases at V and 1 base at J; junction bases unmatched: 6. Germline V gene sequence: CDR1 SGHTA, CDR2 FQGNSA. This CDR3 spans 17 amino acids. CDR3: CASSLRDRFSGANVLTF. The CDR3 DNA sequence: TGTGCCAGCAGCTTGAGGGACAGATTTTCTGGGGCCAACGTCCTGACTTTC.

The CDR3, as DNA: TGTGCCAGCAGTCCAGTTGGGAGGAACACTGAAGCTTTCTTT. Its protein is CASSPVGRNTEAFF. This chain connects TRBV5-5 to TRBJ1-1; D gene uncertain. This CDR3 has 14 residues. Trimming removed 5 bases from V and 1 base from J, with 12 bases in between. CDR1 and CDR2 (germline): SGHKS, YYEKEE (reference sequence).

V and J are TRBV7-6 and TRBJ2-3; weak D call: TRBD2 (6 bases). Trimming shortened V by 6 bases and J by 5 bases, and 21 bases separated the two germline ends. CDR1 and CDR2 (germline): SGHVS, FNYEAQ. CDR3 length: 16 residues. CDR3 DNA sequence: TGTGCCAGCAGTCGGGCGCCGGGACTGGGGGGAGATACGCAGTATTTT. Protein sequence: CASSRAPGLGGDTQYF.